Below are 30 T cell receptor beta chains sequenced from a single sample in a study of T-cell reconstitution after alpha-beta-depleted transplantation in children (dated by TCRdb to about 2016). Library preparation employed PCR. Sequencing used an Illumina HiSeq 2500. To normalize quantification of the TCRbeta repertoire, the TCR libraries were built with molecular barcoding that relied on unique molecular identifiers. The public reads were reanalyzed by TCRdb: fastp trimming at Q25, MiXCR alignment, in-frame beta chains only. Each record represents a unique CDR3 protein, reported with the most common genes and DNA among its rows. A total of around 680,000 distinct CDR3 sequences appear in this sample, roughly 15% of them only once. The ten most abundant clones make up 0.8% to 1.1% of the sample. Sequencing was performed on PBMCs from the stem cell graft donor, taken from the stem cell graft. The receptors stem from a human donor who donated a stem cell graft to a child with acute myeloid leukemia.

The rearrangement links TRBV6-2 or TRBV6-3 to TRBJ1-2; maybe TRBD1 (6 bases). Per the germline V gene, CDR1 is MNHEY and CDR2 is SVGEGT. Trimming left V 2 bases short and J 7 bases short, with 8 bases between. The CDR3 runs to 12 residues. The CDR3 nucleotides are TGTGCCAGCAGTTACCCGGACAGTGGCTACACCTTC. Amino acids: CASSYPDSGYTF.

A remark on this clonotype: Being one base from a much bigger clone, this may be a read error. J is TRBJ1-1 and V is TRBV20-1; D is perhaps TRBD1 (6 bases). Germline-derived CDR1 and CDR2 are DFQATT and SNEGSKA (reference sequence). The CDR3 spans 13 residues. This CDR3 is CTAWTVMNTEAFF. The CDR3 bases are TGCACTGCCTGGACAGTCATGAACACTGAAGCTTTCTTT.

There are many counts of this clonotype. This chain links TRBV10-3 with TRBJ1-2, with D possibly TRBD1 on 6 matching bases. The CDR3 is 14 amino acids. CDR1 is ENHRY, CDR2 SYGVKD, per germline. Trimming took off 6 bases at V and 2 bases at J, with 13 bases between the two ends. CDR3 protein: CAIRPRQENYGYTF. The CDR3 DNA sequence: TGTGCCATCAGACCCAGACAGGAAAACTATGGCTACACCTTC.

The table lists this clonotype with many counts. V and J are TRBV27 and TRBJ2-5; 11 positions match TRBD1. The germline V gene encodes CDR1 MNHEY and CDR2 SMNVEV (reference sequence). The CDR3 is made up of 15 amino acids. With V trimmed by 6 bases and J by 4 bases, 7 bases remained unmatched. The CDR3 sequence is CASRRTGGLGETQYF. CDR3 coding DNA: TGTGCCAGCAGACGGACAGGGGGCTTGGGAGAGACCCAGTACTTC.

This clonotype has more than one count but fewer than ten. J is TRBJ2-1 and V is TRBV6-2 or TRBV6-3; D unresolved. The germline CDR1 and CDR2 sequences are MNHEY and SVGEGT. This CDR3 region has 12 residues. The ends were cut back, 2 bases at V and 8 bases at J, with 7 bases in the middle. The CDR3 nucleotides read TGTGCCAGCAGTTACGTACTGGATGAGCAGTTCTTC. Protein: CASSYVLDEQFF.

Here the CDR3 DNA reads TGTGCCAGCAGTGAGGACGCAGGGGGCTCGACGTCAAGCCAGTACTTC. The encoded protein is CASSEDAGGSTSSQYF. The rearrangement links TRBV2 to TRBJ2-5; 8 nucleotides align to TRBD1. The CDR3 runs to 16 residues. V gave up 3 bases and J gave up 10 bases; unmatched junction bases: 16. The V gene's germline CDR1 is SNHLY and CDR2 FYNNEI.

This clonotype was seen at least ten times. The V gene is TRBV20-1, the J gene TRBJ1-4; TRBD1 matches at 8 bases. The CDR3 sequence is 13 residues long. Germline assignment: CDR1 DFQATT and CDR2 SNEGSKA (reference sequence). Trimming cost V 5 bases and J 7 bases; bases outside gene matches: 6. CDR3 DNA sequence: TGCAGTGCTCAGACAGGGGAGAGTGAAAAACTGTTTTTT. Translating it yields CSAQTGESEKLFF.

Many counts were recorded for this clonotype. The chain is built from TRBV29-1 and TRBJ2-1; 7 positions agree with TRBD1. CDR3 length: 14 amino acids. The V and J ends lost 1 base and 7 bases, in that order; junction bases with no gene match: 7. CDR1 is SQVTM and CDR2 is ANQGSEA in the germline V gene. The CDR3 reads CSVEVFGQVNEQFF. The CDR3 nucleotides read TGCAGCGTTGAAGTTTTTGGACAGGTGAATGAGCAGTTCTTC.

This chain joins TRBV6-1 and TRBJ1-5, with D possibly matching TRBD1 (5 bases). This CDR3 has 15 residues. Trimming removed 8 bases from V and 0 bases from J, with 14 bases in between. Germline CDR1 and CDR2: MNHNS and SASEGT. The chain's CDR3 is CASSEGSYSNQPQHF. The DNA of the CDR3 is TGTGCCAGCTCTGAGGGGTCCTATAGCAATCAGCCCCAGCATTTT.

The chain joins TRBV20-1 to TRBJ2-3; no clear D. CDR1 and CDR2 from the germline V gene are DFQATT and SNEGSKA (reference sequence). The CDR3 contains 14 residues. Trimming pared 1 base from V and 4 bases from J, leaving 12 bases between. CDR3 residues: CSARGVFGSDTQYF. In DNA form, the CDR3 reads TGCAGTGCTAGAGGAGTCTTCGGTTCAGATACGCAGTATTTT.

This clonotype was seen repeatedly, ten times or more. The rearrangement links TRBV5-4 to TRBJ1-2, with D perhaps TRBD1 (6 bases). The CDR3 loop spans 15 amino acids. V was shortened by 4 bases and J by 0 bases, with 13 bases between the two germline ends. The germline V gene encodes CDR1 SGHNT and CDR2 YYREEE (reference sequence). The CDR3 sequence: CASSRPGQANYGYTF. For the CDR3, the DNA is TGTGCCAGCAGCCGTCCGGGACAAGCTAACTATGGCTACACCTTC.

This clonotype was recorded many times. The rearrangement joins TRBV12-3 or TRBV12-4 to TRBJ1-1, with 9 bases aligning to TRBD1. V shed 5 bases, J shed 2 bases, and the junction held 3 bases outside the gene matches. The CDR3 runs 14 residues. CDR3 coding DNA: TGTGCCAGCAGTGGGGACAGGGATAACACTGAAGCTTTCTTT. This sequence encodes CASSGDRDNTEAFF.

This clonotype has more than one count but fewer than ten. This chain connects TRBV12-3 or TRBV12-4 to TRBJ2-4, with D maybe TRBD1 (6 bases). With 4 bases removed from V and 0 bases from J, the gap between germline ends came to 7 bases. The CDR3 covers 14 residues. The CDR3, as DNA: TGTGCCAGCAGTTGGACAGTAGCCAAAAACATTCAGTACTTC. Protein sequence: CASSWTVAKNIQYF.

This clonotype was picked up a small number of times. The J gene is TRBJ2-7, the V gene TRBV11-2, with D possibly being TRBD1 (5 bases). The germline V and J ends were trimmed by 2 bases and 0 bases, with 14 bases remaining between them. Per the germline V gene, CDR1 is SGHAT and CDR2 is FQNNGV. This CDR3 contains 16 residues. In DNA form, the CDR3 reads TGTGCCAGCAGCTTATTTACAAGGGGCAGCTCCTACGAGCAGTACGTC. This encodes CASSLFTRGSSYEQYV.

Many counts were recorded for this clonotype. The DNA is omitted, as the CDR3 cannot be located on it reliably, and the CDR3 follows TCRdb's listing. V gene TRBV20-1 combines with J gene TRBJ2-3; no check of the table's D call, TRBD1, against the DNA was made. CDR1 DFQATT and CDR2 SNEGSKA come from the germline V gene (reference sequence). The CDR3 has 15 amino acids, counting both end residues. This CDR3 is CSASGRDRGPDTQYF.

There are a few counts of this clonotype. The CDR3 protein is CASSIDFSNQPQHF. The CDR3 DNA reads as TGTGCCAGCAGTATTGACTTTAGCAATCAGCCCCAGCATTTT. The chain links TRBV12-3 or TRBV12-4 to TRBJ1-5; no firm D call. Trimming cost V 5 bases and J 0 bases, with 8 bases left between them. This CDR3 is built from 14 residues.

This clonotype turned up a few times. The V gene is TRBV6-2 or TRBV6-3, the J gene TRBJ2-1; 9 bases are shared with TRBD2. V dropped 6 bases and J dropped 4; count of bases not matched to a gene: 4. The CDR3 extends over 14 amino acids. Germline lookup yields CDR1 MNHEY and CDR2 SVGEGT. CDR3 protein: CASRAGGRYNEQFF. CDR3 bases: TGTGCCAGCAGGGCGGGGGGGCGTTACAATGAGCAGTTCTTC.

This clonotype occurred many times. This chain connects TRBV12-3 or TRBV12-4 to TRBJ2-7; TRBD1 agrees at 8 bases. Trimming took 6 bases from V and 3 from J; bases not matched to a gene: 7. The CDR3 consists of 14 residues. CDR3 in DNA: TGTGCCAGCAGCACGACAGGGGAGAGCTACGAGCAGTACTTC. Translation gives CASSTTGESYEQYF.

The V and J genes are TRBV12-3 or TRBV12-4 and TRBJ1-6; 8 bases are shared with TRBD1. V shed 0 bases and J 7 bases; nucleotides not matched to a gene: 5. The CDR3 runs to 16 residues. DNA for the CDR3: TGTGCCAGCAGTTTAGCGCCGGGACAGGTGAATTCACCCCTCCACTTT. As protein: CASSLAPGQVNSPLHF.

The chain uses TRBV12-5 and TRBJ2-1; 10 positions match TRBD1. The CDR3 covers 15 residues. The V gene end was trimmed by 5 bases and the J gene end by 4 bases; junction bases not matched to a gene: 5. Germline CDR1 is LGHNT and CDR2 is FRNRAP. The CDR3 DNA reads TGTGCTAGTGGTACCCGGACAGGGGGATACAATGAGCAGTTCTTC. Translated: CASGTRTGGYNEQFF.

This clonotype has only a few counts. The chain is built from TRBV6-6 and TRBJ1-1, with TRBD1 matching 7 bases. The CDR3 covers 13 residues. The germline V gene encodes CDR1 MNHNY and CDR2 SVGAGI (reference sequence). V gave up 10 bases and J gave up 3 bases; unmatched junction bases: 8. As DNA, the CDR3 is TGTGCCACCCGGGACAGCGAGGACACTGAAGCTTTCTTT. This sequence encodes CATRDSEDTEAFF.

The chain employs TRBV7-3 and TRBJ2-1; the D gene is possibly TRBD2 (6 bases). The CDR3 spans 15 residues. Germline CDR1 and CDR2: SGHTA and FQGTGA. Trimming pared 3 bases from V and 3 bases from J, leaving 12 bases between. CDR3 coding DNA: TGTGCCAGCAGCTTGGAGGGGAGCCTCTACAATGAGCAGTTCTTC. It codes for CASSLEGSLYNEQFF.

Many counts were recorded for this clonotype. V and J are TRBV7-2 and TRBJ2-7; D is unclear. CDR1 SGHTA and CDR2 FQGNSA come from the germline V gene. The germline V and J ends were trimmed by 1 base and 6 bases, with 13 bases remaining between them. The CDR3 has 14 residues. The CDR3 region is CASSLGLHGGEQYF. CDR3 coding DNA: TGTGCCAGCAGCTTAGGATTACACGGCGGCGAGCAGTACTTC.

The chain is built from TRBV20-1 and TRBJ2-4; D not certain. CDR1 is DFQATT, CDR2 SNEGSKA, per germline (reference sequence). This CDR3 spans 14 amino acids. The germline V and J ends were trimmed by 5 bases and 2 bases, with 13 bases remaining between them. The CDR3 spells CSACALETKNIQYF. The CDR3 DNA sequence: TGCAGTGCTTGTGCTCTAGAGACCAAAAACATTCAGTACTTC.

There are many counts of this clonotype. This chain joins TRBV4-2 and TRBJ1-5; no definite D call. The CDR3 loop spans 15 amino acids. Trimming took 2 bases from V and 4 from J, leaving 12 bases between them. Germline loops: CDR1 LGHNA, CDR2 YNFKEQ. This CDR3 reads CASSQTLPGNQPQHF. CDR3 DNA sequence: TGTGCCAGCAGCCAAACCCTGCCTGGAAATCAGCCCCAGCATTTT.

This clonotype was found many times. The gene calls are TRBV5-6 and TRBJ2-1, with TRBD2 matching over 15 bases. The length of the CDR3 is 15 residues. V lost 2 bases to trimming and J lost 8 bases; unmatched junction nucleotides: 2. From germline, CDR1 is SGHDT and CDR2 YYEEEE. The DNA for the CDR3 is TGTGCCAGCAGCTTTGGGACTAGCGGGGGGCATGAGCAGTTCTTC. Amino acid sequence: CASSFGTSGGHEQFF.

The chain uses TRBV27 and TRBJ2-1, with a tentative D call TRBD1 (6 bases). In germline, CDR1 is MNHEY, CDR2 SMNVEV (reference sequence). V was cut by 8 bases and J by 8 bases, with 22 bases left in between. The CDR3 contains 15 residues. The CDR3 is CASSLPWGRDDEQFF. CDR3 coding DNA: TGTGCCAGCTCTTTGCCGTGGGGGCGCGACGATGAGCAGTTCTTC.

This rearrangement joins TRBV24-1 to TRBJ2-1; 13 bases are shared with TRBD2. Germline assignment: CDR1 KGHDR and CDR2 SFDVKD. The CDR3 is 16 amino acids. The junction had 10 bases not matched to a gene; V was cut back by 5 bases and J by 10 bases. The CDR3 loop is CATSGGGLAGAGEQFF. The CDR3 DNA sequence: TGTGCCACCAGTGGGGGCGGACTAGCGGGGGCAGGGGAGCAGTTCTTC.

This clonotype has just a few counts. This chain links TRBV28 with TRBJ1-1; D gene unclear. Trimming removed 5 bases at V and 3 bases at J, with 13 bases between. Germline V lookup: CDR1 MDHEN, CDR2 SYDVKM. The CDR3 sequence is 14 residues long. Here the CDR3 reads CASSTNPGDTEAFF. The CDR3 nucleotides are TGTGCCAGCAGTACCAACCCGGGTGACACTGAAGCTTTCTTT.

V usage is TRBV7-8 and J usage is TRBJ1-4; 7 nucleotides match TRBD1. This CDR3 region has 15 residues. V dropped 5 bases and J dropped 7; count of bases not matched to a gene: 10. Germline V gene lookup returns CDR1 SGHVS and CDR2 FQNEAQ. The CDR3 region is CASSRSTGIGEKLFF. As DNA, the CDR3 is TGTGCCAGCAGCCGTTCGACAGGGATTGGTGAAAAACTGTTTTTT.